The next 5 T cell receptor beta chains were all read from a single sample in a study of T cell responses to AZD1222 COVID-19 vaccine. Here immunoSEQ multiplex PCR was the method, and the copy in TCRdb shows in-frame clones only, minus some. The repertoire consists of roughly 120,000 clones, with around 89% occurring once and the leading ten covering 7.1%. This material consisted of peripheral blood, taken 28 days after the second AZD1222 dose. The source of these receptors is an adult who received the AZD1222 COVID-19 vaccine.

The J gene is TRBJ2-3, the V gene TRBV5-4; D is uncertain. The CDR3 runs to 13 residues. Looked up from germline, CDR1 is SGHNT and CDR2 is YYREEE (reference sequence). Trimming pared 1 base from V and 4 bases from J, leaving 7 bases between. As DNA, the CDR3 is TGTGCCAGCAGCTTGAAGGGCCCAGATACGCAGTATTTT. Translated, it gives CASSLKGPDTQYF.

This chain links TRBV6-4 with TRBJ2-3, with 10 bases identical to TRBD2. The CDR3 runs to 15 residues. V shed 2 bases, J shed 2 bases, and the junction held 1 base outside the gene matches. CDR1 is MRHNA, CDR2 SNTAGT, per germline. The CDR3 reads CASSDSGGATDTQYF. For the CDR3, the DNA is TGTGCCAGCAGTGACAGCGGGGGGGCCACAGATACGCAGTATTTT.

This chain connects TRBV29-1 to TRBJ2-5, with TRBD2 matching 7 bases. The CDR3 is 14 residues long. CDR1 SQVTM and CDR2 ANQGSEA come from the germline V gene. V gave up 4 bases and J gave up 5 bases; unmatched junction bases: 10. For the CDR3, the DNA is TGCAGCGTTGGGGGGACGGGAGGTCGGGAGACCCAGTACTTC. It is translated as CSVGGTGGRETQYF. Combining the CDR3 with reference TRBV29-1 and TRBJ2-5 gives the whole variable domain SAVISQKPSRDICQRGTSLTIQCQVDSQVTMMFWYRQQPGQSLTLIATANQGSEATYESGFVIDKFPISRPNLTFSTLTVSNMSPEDSSIYLCSVGGTGGRETQYFGPGTRLLVL.

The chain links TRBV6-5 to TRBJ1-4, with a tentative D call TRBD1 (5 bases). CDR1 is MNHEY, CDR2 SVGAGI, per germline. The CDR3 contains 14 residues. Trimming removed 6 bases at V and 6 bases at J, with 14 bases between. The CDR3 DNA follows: TGTGCCAGCAGGGTGCTCCTGGGGGATGAAAAACTGTTTTTT. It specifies CASRVLLGDEKLFF.

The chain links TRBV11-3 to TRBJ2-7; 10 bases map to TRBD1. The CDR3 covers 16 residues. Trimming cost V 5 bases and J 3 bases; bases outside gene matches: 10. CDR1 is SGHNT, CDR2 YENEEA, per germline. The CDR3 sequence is CASSRQGAILRYEQYF. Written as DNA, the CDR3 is TGTGCCAGCAGCAGACAGGGGGCGATTTTACGCTACGAGCAGTACTTC.